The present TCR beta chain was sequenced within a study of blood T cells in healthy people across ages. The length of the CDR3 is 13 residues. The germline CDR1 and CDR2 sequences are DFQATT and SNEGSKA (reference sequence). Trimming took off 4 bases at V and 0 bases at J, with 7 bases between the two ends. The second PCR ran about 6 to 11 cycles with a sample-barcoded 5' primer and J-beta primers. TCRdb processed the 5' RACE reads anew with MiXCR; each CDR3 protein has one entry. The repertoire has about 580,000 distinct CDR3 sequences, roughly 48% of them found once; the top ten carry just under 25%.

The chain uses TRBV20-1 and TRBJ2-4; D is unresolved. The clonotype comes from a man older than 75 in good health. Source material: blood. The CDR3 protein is CSAMSVAKNIQYF. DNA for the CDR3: TGCAGTGCTATGTCCGTAGCCAAAAACATTCAGTACTTC.